The 18 T cell receptor beta chains below come from one sample, sequenced in a study of T cells after yellow fever vaccination. TCRdb reanalysed the 5' RACE reads using MiXCR and keeps one entry per CDR3 protein. The sample lists about 73,000 distinct CDR3 sequences, just under 8% occurring once. Material: CD8+ T cells sorted from PBMCs, obtained on the day of the yellow fever booster vaccination. The origin of the receptors is a man aged 30-40 years who received the YFV17D yellow fever vaccine.

This chain uses TRBV15 with TRBJ2-1; no definite D call. Looked up from germline, CDR1 is LNHNV and CDR2 is YYDKDF (reference sequence). V lost 5 bases to trimming and J lost 5 bases, with 7 bases between them. This CDR3 region has 12 residues. CDR3 in DNA: TGTGCCACCAGCCTCCACAACAATGAGCAGTTCTTC. Amino acid sequence: CATSLHNNEQFF.

This clonotype has only a few counts. This chain uses TRBV12-3 or TRBV12-4 with TRBJ2-1; TRBD2 matches 15 bases. Trimming removed 5 bases from V and 7 bases from J; junction bases left unmatched: 18. This CDR3 is 20 amino acids long. CDR3 sequence: CASSTGLAGGPEHFWNEQFF. The CDR3 bases are TGTGCCAGCAGTACGGGACTAGCGGGAGGTCCCGAGCACTTTTGGAATGAGCAGTTCTTC.

The J gene is TRBJ2-3, the V gene TRBV9; the D is unclear. This CDR3 has 15 amino acids. The germline V gene has CDR1 SGDLS and CDR2 YYNGEE. Trimming shortened V by 0 bases and J by 0 bases, and 8 bases separated the two germline ends. The CDR3 sequence: CASSVVGSSTDTQYF. The CDR3 bases are TGTGCCAGCAGCGTAGTCGGGTCTAGCACAGATACGCAGTATTTT.

The V call is TRBV15, the J call TRBJ2-2; D is unclear. V lost 0 bases and J 5 bases, leaving 16 bases between the germline ends. Germline CDR1 and CDR2: LNHNV and YYDKDF (reference sequence). The CDR3 loop spans 17 amino acids. CDR3 residues: CATSREVGSELTGELFF. The CDR3 coding sequence is TGTGCCACCAGCAGAGAAGTGGGAAGCGAGTTAACCGGGGAGCTGTTTTTT.

This clonotype turned up a few times. This rearrangement joins TRBV11-3 to TRBJ2-7; possible D gene TRBD1, 5 bases. From germline, CDR1 is SGHNT and CDR2 YENEEA. Trimming removed 1 base from V and 3 bases from J, with 16 bases in between. The CDR3 covers 16 residues. The CDR3 region is CASSLVCDRPNYEQYF. CDR3 sequence (DNA): TGTGCCAGCAGCTTAGTATGTGACAGACCCAACTACGAGCAGTACTTC.

The chain employs TRBV7-9 and TRBJ2-1, with a possible D match to TRBD2 (5 bases). The CDR3 loop spans 11 amino acids. The ends were cut back, 3 bases at V and 10 bases at J, with 7 bases in the middle. The germline gives CDR1 SEHNR, CDR2 FQNEAQ (reference sequence). The CDR3 DNA reads TGTGCCAGCAGCTTTGGGGAGGAGCAGTTCTTC. Translation: CASSFGEEQFF.

This clonotype was counted ten times or more. This chain uses TRBV4-3 with TRBJ2-7, with 9 bases fitting TRBD2. CDR1 is LGHNA, CDR2 YSLEER, per germline. The CDR3 contains 15 residues. Losses at the gene ends were 1 base for V and 3 bases for J; bases not matched to a gene: 4. CDR3 in DNA: TGCGCCAGCAGCCAAGTTGCGGGAGGGTACTACGAGCAGTACTTC. Amino acid sequence: CASSQVAGGYYEQYF.

This clonotype occurred a few times. This rearrangement joins TRBV7-9 to TRBJ2-1, with D unresolved. This CDR3 has 12 amino acids. From germline, CDR1 is SEHNR and CDR2 FQNEAQ (reference sequence). The germline V and J ends were trimmed by 1 base and 8 bases, with 6 bases remaining between them. The CDR3 nucleotides are TGTGCCAGCAGCTTAGGACGGGATGAGCAGTTCTTC. Amino acid sequence: CASSLGRDEQFF.

The V call is TRBV28, the J call TRBJ2-1, with D perhaps TRBD2 (6 bases). V dropped 6 bases and J dropped 3 bases, with 18 bases sitting between them. The CDR3 length is 16 residues. The germline V gene encodes CDR1 MDHEN and CDR2 SYDVKM. DNA for the CDR3: TGTGCCAGCAGGACGTCCGGGACTGGTGTCTACAATGAGCAGTTCTTC. Protein: CASRTSGTGVYNEQFF. The full variable domain, completed using reference TRBV28 and TRBJ2-1, is DVKVTQSSRYLVKRTGEKVFLECVQDMDHENMFWYRQDPGLGLRLIYFSYDVKMKEKGDIPEGYSVSREKKERFSLILESASTNQTSMYLCASRTSGTGVYNEQFFGPGTRLTVL.

This clonotype came up a few times. V gene TRBV27 combines with J gene TRBJ1-1; D remains unclear. The CDR3 has 14 amino acids. Germline V CDR1 and CDR2: MNHEY, SMNVEV (reference sequence). Trimming removed 3 bases from V and 3 bases from J, with 11 bases in between. The CDR3 nucleotides are TGTGCCAGCAGTTTCGGAATGCGGGACACTGAAGCTTTCTTT. As protein: CASSFGMRDTEAFF.

CDR3 DNA: TGTGCCAGCAGCCTAGGCGGGGAGGGCCCGTATTTT. It yields the protein CASSLGGEGPYF. The chain employs TRBV3-1 and TRBJ2-3, with 7 bases that match TRBD2. V lost 4 bases, J lost 14 bases, and 9 bases stayed unmatched. This CDR3 has 12 amino acids. Germline V gene sequence: CDR1 LGHDT, CDR2 YNNKEL (reference sequence).

The gene calls are TRBV6-5 and TRBJ1-2; D call uncertain. CDR1 and CDR2 (germline): MNHEY, SVGAGI. The V end lost 4 bases, the J end lost 4 bases, and 16 bases lay between the germline ends. CDR3 size: 15 residues. CDR3 DNA: TGTGCCAGCAGTTGGGAAAACTCGCCCATCTATGGCTACACCTTC. Residues: CASSWENSPIYGYTF.

CDR3 amino acids: CASSLVGGLGVYEQYF. CDR3 sequence (DNA): TGTGCCAGCAGTTTAGTTGGGGGACTCGGGGTCTACGAGCAGTACTTC. This chain joins TRBV27 and TRBJ2-7; TRBD2 is a possible D gene (6 bases). The germline gives CDR1 MNHEY, CDR2 SMNVEV (reference sequence). This CDR3 has 16 residues. The V end lost 2 bases, the J end lost 3 bases, and 17 bases lay between the germline ends.

The table lists this clonotype with many counts. The rearrangement uses TRBV20-1 and TRBJ2-1; TRBD2 agrees at 8 bases. Germline lookup yields CDR1 DFQATT and CDR2 SNEGSKA (reference sequence). The CDR3 covers 16 residues. V was clipped by 0 bases and J by 0 bases; unmatched bases: 4. CDR3 DNA: TGCAGTGCTAGAGATTTCCGGGAGGGCTCCTACAATGAGCAGTTCTTC. This gives the protein CSARDFREGSYNEQFF.

This clonotype was recorded at least ten times. This chain joins TRBV28 and TRBJ2-7; D not certain. CDR3 length equals 11 residues. The germline CDR1 and CDR2 sequences are MDHEN and SYDVKM. V shed 5 bases and J shed 4 bases, with 6 bases lying between them. The CDR3 region is CASSPTYEQYF. Written as DNA, the CDR3 is TGTGCCAGCAGTCCGACTTACGAGCAGTACTTC.

A few counts support this clonotype. V is TRBV5-1 and J is TRBJ2-5; perhaps TRBD1 as D (6 bases). Trimming took off 6 bases at V and 5 bases at J, with 17 bases between the two ends. Germline loops: CDR1 SGHRS, CDR2 YFSETQ. This CDR3 region has 14 residues. The CDR3 DNA reads as TGCGCCAGCACCGTACTCCAGGGGATTGAGACCCAGTACTTC. Its translation is CASTVLQGIETQYF.

The chain carries TRBV29-1 and TRBJ2-5; 7 nucleotides match TRBD1. With V trimmed by 0 bases and J by 2 bases, 12 bases remained unmatched. Per the germline V gene, CDR1 is SQVTM and CDR2 is ANQGSEA. The CDR3 consists of 17 residues. The chain's CDR3 is CSVEDPGRQGLQETQYF. The DNA of the CDR3 is TGCAGCGTTGAAGATCCGGGTCGACAGGGCTTACAAGAGACCCAGTACTTC. Looking up the rest from reference TRBV29-1 and TRBJ2-5 gives the full variable domain: SAVISQKPSRDICQRGTSLTIQCQVDSQVTMMFWYRQQPGQSLTLIATANQGSEATYESGFVIDKFPISRPNLTFSTLTVSNMSPEDSSIYLCSVEDPGRQGLQETQYFGPGTRLLVL.

This clonotype has just a few counts. The rearrangement links TRBV24-1 to TRBJ2-1; 8 bases agree with TRBD1. After removal of 3 bases from V and 8 bases from J, the junction contained 11 bases not matched to a gene. The germline V gene encodes CDR1 KGHDR and CDR2 SFDVKD. The CDR3 runs 16 residues. CDR3 protein: CATSDTTGARNDEQFF. CDR3 DNA sequence: TGTGCCACCAGTGATACGACAGGGGCTAGGAACGATGAGCAGTTCTTC.